These 23 T cell receptor beta chains originate from one sample sequenced in a study of blood T cell repertoires in COVID-19. Repertoires were generated with immunoSEQ multiplex PCR, while TCRdb's copy carries only in-frame clones and drops some. Among around 320,000 clones listed, around 91% were seen once. Sequencing was performed on PBMCs or T cells enriched from blood (not recorded which). These TCRs come from a woman between 18 and 30 years old with acute COVID-19.

The chain links TRBV7-9 to TRBJ2-7, with TRBD1 matching over 8 bases. Per germline, CDR1 SEHNR and CDR2 FQNEAQ (reference sequence). V lost 0 bases to trimming and J lost 3 bases; unmatched junction nucleotides: 7. The CDR3 totals 16 residues. CDR3 sequence: CASSLALTGGIYEQYF. The DNA for the CDR3 is TGTGCCAGCAGCTTAGCGCTAACAGGGGGAATCTACGAGCAGTACTTC.

This clone was detected once. This chain connects TRBV9 to TRBJ2-1; D possibly corresponds to TRBD2 (6 bases). The CDR3 has 15 amino acids. The germline V and J ends were trimmed by 0 bases and 7 bases, with 14 bases remaining between them. The germline V gene encodes CDR1 SGDLS and CDR2 YYNGEE. The CDR3 nucleotides are TGTGCCAGCAGCGTAGATTCCGGGAGAGGGAATGAGCAGTTCTTC. It encodes CASSVDSGRGNEQFF.

With respect to this clone: This sample includes further DNA sequences coding for the same CDR3. This sequence joins TRBV28 and TRBJ1-6; tentative D call: TRBD1 (5 bases). The germline V and J ends were trimmed by 4 bases and 8 bases, with 9 bases remaining between them. CDR1 and CDR2 (germline): MDHEN, SYDVKM. The CDR3 has 13 residues. The DNA of the CDR3 is TGTGCCAGCAGTTCCCAGGGCGATTCACCCCTCCACTTT. Translated: CASSSQGDSPLHF.

The V call is TRBV27, the J call TRBJ2-3, with 8 bases lining up with TRBD1. This CDR3 has 15 residues. Trimming cost V 5 bases and J 6 bases; bases outside gene matches: 10. Germline-derived CDR1 and CDR2 are MNHEY and SMNVEV (reference sequence). CDR3 nucleotide sequence: TGTGCCAGCAGTCTGGACAGGGCCTCGAGGGATACGCAGTATTTT. Its translation is CASSLDRASRDTQYF.

The chain joins TRBV6-5 to TRBJ2-2; the D gene is possibly TRBD2 (5 bases). The CDR3 length is 15 residues. CDR1 is MNHEY and CDR2 is SVGAGI in the germline V gene. The V gene lost 6 bases and the J gene lost 2 bases, with 13 bases spanning the gap. CDR3 coding DNA: TGTGCCAGCAGCGTTGGACTTCTCAACACCGGGGAGCTGTTTTTT. Translated: CASSVGLLNTGELFF.

The chain has TRBV7-2 and TRBJ2-5; TRBD2 agrees at 7 bases. The CDR3 loop spans 15 amino acids. The germline V gene has CDR1 SGHTA and CDR2 FQGNSA. With 1 base clipped from V and 4 bases from J, the junction kept 6 bases outside the gene matches. The DNA for the CDR3 is TGTGCCAGCAGCTTAGGGGCGGGAGTGAGAGAGACCCAGTACTTC. As protein: CASSLGAGVRETQYF.

This clone has only a few counts. This sequence joins TRBV28 and TRBJ2-2, with D perhaps matching TRBD2 (6 bases). CDR1 MDHEN and CDR2 SYDVKM come from the germline V gene. The length of the CDR3 is 14 residues. With 8 bases removed from V and 4 bases from J, the gap between germline ends came to 14 bases. The CDR3, as DNA: TGTGCCAGCTACGAGTCCGGGGGCACCGGGGAGCTGTTTTTT. It yields the protein CASYESGGTGELFF.

A few counts support this clone. The genes are TRBV7-9 and TRBJ2-4; the match to TRBD1 covers 8 bases. The V gene's germline CDR1 is SEHNR and CDR2 FQNEAQ (reference sequence). This CDR3 spans 14 amino acids. V lost 6 bases and J lost 8; bases outside the gene matches: 9. The chain's CDR3 is CASRATGARDIQYF. Written as DNA, the CDR3 is TGTGCCAGCAGAGCGACAGGGGCGCGGGACATTCAGTACTTC. The whole variable domain, remainder taken from reference TRBV7-9 and TRBJ2-4, is DTGVSQNPRHKITKRGQNVTFRCDPISEHNRLYWYRQTLGQGPEFLTYFQNEAQLEKSRLLSDRFSAERPKGSFSTLEIQRTEQGDSAMYLCASRATGARDIQYFGAGTRLSVL.

The chain couples TRBV6-5 to TRBJ2-2, with D possibly TRBD2 on 6 matching bases. Germline V gives CDR1 MNHEY, CDR2 SVGAGI. The germline V and J ends were trimmed by 7 bases and 6 bases, with 15 bases remaining between them. The CDR3 runs to 14 residues. The CDR3 protein is CASTNQWEAGELFF. The CDR3, as DNA: TGTGCCAGCACCAACCAGTGGGAGGCCGGGGAGCTGTTTTTT.

This clone was recorded once. This rearrangement joins TRBV5-1 to TRBJ1-1; D not certain. Trimming removed 5 bases at V and 0 bases at J, with 11 bases between. In germline, CDR1 is SGHRS, CDR2 YFSETQ. The CDR3 spans 14 residues. CDR3: CASRSRTMNTEAFF. DNA of the CDR3: TGCGCCAGCAGGTCCCGCACTATGAACACTGAAGCTTTCTTT.

The V gene is TRBV24-1, the J gene TRBJ2-7; D is perhaps TRBD2 (5 bases). V was shortened by 0 bases and J by 6 bases, with 11 bases between the two germline ends. The CDR3 is 14 residues long. In germline, CDR1 is KGHDR, CDR2 SFDVKD. CDR3 nucleotides: TGTGCCACCAGTGATTTGAGGACTGAGTTCGAGCAGTACTTC. Its translation is CATSDLRTEFEQYF.

The rearrangement links TRBV28 to TRBJ1-2; the match to TRBD1 covers 8 bases. V dropped 1 base and J dropped 5; count of bases not matched to a gene: 3. This CDR3 is built from 14 residues. The germline gives CDR1 MDHEN, CDR2 SYDVKM. The CDR3 sequence is CASSLLGQVYGYTF. The CDR3 DNA is TGTGCCAGCAGTTTATTGGGACAGGTGTATGGCTACACCTTC.

This chain links TRBV10-3 with TRBJ2-3, with 9 bases matching TRBD2. With V trimmed by 8 bases and J by 2 bases, 8 bases remained unmatched. Germline lookup yields CDR1 ENHRY and CDR2 SYGVKD. The CDR3 loop spans 15 amino acids. CDR3 region: CAIGRTSEDTDTQYF. CDR3 nucleotides: TGTGCCATCGGGAGGACTAGCGAGGACACAGATACGCAGTATTTT.

The chain combines TRBV29-1 with TRBJ1-2; D is possibly TRBD1 (6 bases). There are 13 residues in the CDR3. Germline loops: CDR1 SQVTM, CDR2 ANQGSEA. Trimming took off 6 bases at V and 3 bases at J, with 14 bases between the two ends. The CDR3: CSVDSTGHYGYTF. The CDR3 nucleotides read TGCAGCGTCGACTCCACAGGGCACTATGGCTACACCTTC.

The chain carries TRBV12-1 and TRBJ2-3; the D call of TRBD2 is as the table states it, not checked on the DNA. TRBV12-1 is designated a pseudogene. There are 19 residues in the CDR3. The CDR3 sequence is CASSFAGKRVAGVGDTQYF. The CDR3 DNA reads as TGTGCCAGCAGCTTTGCGGGGAAGAGGGTAGCTGGGGTTGGGGATACGCAGTATTTT.

This clone came up once. The genes are TRBV9 and TRBJ2-3; D is unresolved. Germline CDR1 reads SGDLS; CDR2 reads YYNGEE. V was trimmed by 4 bases and J by 2 bases, leaving 2 bases between them. This CDR3 is 11 amino acids long. In nucleotides, the CDR3 is TGTGCCAGCAGCCTCACAGATACGCAGTATTTT. It translates to CASSLTDTQYF.

J is TRBJ2-1 and V is TRBV28; D possibly corresponds to TRBD2 (6 bases). The CDR3 totals 13 residues. Trimming took 11 bases from V and 2 from J, leaving 13 bases between them. Per the germline V gene, CDR1 is MDHEN and CDR2 is SYDVKM. In DNA form, the CDR3 reads TGTGCCGCCAGCGGGCCTCCCTACAATGAGCAGTTCTTC. It yields the protein CAASGPPYNEQFF. The full variable domain, with the rest looked up from reference TRBV28 and TRBJ2-1, is DVKVTQSSRYLVKRTGEKVFLECVQDMDHENMFWYRQDPGLGLRLIYFSYDVKMKEKGDIPEGYSVSREKKERFSLILESASTNQTSMYLCAASGPPYNEQFFGPGTRLTVL.

This clone appeared a single time. V is TRBV5-4 and J is TRBJ2-7; 14 positions match TRBD2. The V gene end was trimmed by 0 bases and the J gene end by 7 bases; junction bases not matched to a gene: 6. There are 16 residues in the CDR3. Looked up from germline, CDR1 is SGHNT and CDR2 is YYREEE (reference sequence). The CDR3 DNA is TGTGCCAGCAGCTTGGATATAGGGACTAGCGGGAGAGAGCAGTACTTC. Translation: CASSLDIGTSGREQYF.

The V call is TRBV27, the J call TRBJ1-5; 7 positions match TRBD1. Germline-derived CDR1 and CDR2 are MNHEY and SMNVEV (reference sequence). The CDR3 spans 18 residues. Unmatched junction bases numbered 9, after V lost 0 bases and J lost 1 base. Here the CDR3 DNA reads TGTGCCAGCAGTTTATCGCCGACAGGGAGAGGGAGCAATCAGCCCCAGCATTTT. Translating gives CASSLSPTGRGSNQPQHF.

V gene TRBV7-2 combines with J gene TRBJ1-5; 9 bases agree with TRBD1. Trimming took 5 bases from V and 3 from J; bases not matched to a gene: 5. The CDR3 covers 15 residues. In germline, CDR1 is SGHTA, CDR2 FQGNSA. The CDR3 DNA reads TGTGCCAGCAGCGCGACAGGGGGATTCAATCAGCCCCAGCATTTT. It codes for CASSATGGFNQPQHF.

This clone was seen once. J is TRBJ1-2 and V is TRBV18; possible D gene TRBD1, 5 bases. Germline V lookup: CDR1 KGHSH, CDR2 LQKENI. The V gene lost 3 bases and the J gene lost 0 bases, with 8 bases spanning the gap. The CDR3 totals 14 residues. The CDR3 DNA reads TGTGCCAGCTCACCTGGGACTTCTAACTATGGCTACACCTTC. This translates into CASSPGTSNYGYTF.

The chain uses TRBV7-3 and TRBJ1-1; D is perhaps TRBD1 (5 bases). Germline V CDR1 and CDR2: SGHTA, FQGTGA. The CDR3 consists of 13 residues. The V and J ends lost 4 bases and 1 base respectively, with 7 bases between them. CDR3 sequence reads: CASSSRANTEAFF. The CDR3 coding sequence is TGTGCCAGCAGCTCCAGGGCGAACACTGAAGCTTTCTTT.

The chain carries TRBV28 and TRBJ1-3; D call uncertain. V lost 6 bases and J 2 bases, leaving 5 bases between the germline ends. The CDR3 consists of 12 residues. The germline CDR1 and CDR2 sequences are MDHEN and SYDVKM. CDR3 in DNA: TGTGCCAGCAGCTCTCCTGGAAACACCATATATTTT. This translates into CASSSPGNTIYF. The full variable domain, rest sourced from reference TRBV28 and TRBJ1-3, is DVKVTQSSRYLVKRTGEKVFLECVQDMDHENMFWYRQDPGLGLRLIYFSYDVKMKEKGDIPEGYSVSREKKERFSLILESASTNQTSMYLCASSSPGNTIYFGEGSWLTVV.